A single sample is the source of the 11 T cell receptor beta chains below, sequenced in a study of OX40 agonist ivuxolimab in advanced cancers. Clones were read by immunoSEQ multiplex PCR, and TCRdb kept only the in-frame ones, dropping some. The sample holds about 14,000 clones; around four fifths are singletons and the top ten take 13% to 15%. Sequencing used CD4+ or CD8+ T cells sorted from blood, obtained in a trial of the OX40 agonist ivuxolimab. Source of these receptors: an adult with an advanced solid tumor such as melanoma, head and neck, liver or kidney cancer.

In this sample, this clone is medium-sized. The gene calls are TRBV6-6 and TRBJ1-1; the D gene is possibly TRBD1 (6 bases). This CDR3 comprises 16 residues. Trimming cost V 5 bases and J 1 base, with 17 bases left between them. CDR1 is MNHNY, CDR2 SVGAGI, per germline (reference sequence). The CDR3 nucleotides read TGTGCCAGCAGTCCCAATACCGGGACAACGAACACTGAAGCTTTCTTT. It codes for CASSPNTGTTNTEAFF.

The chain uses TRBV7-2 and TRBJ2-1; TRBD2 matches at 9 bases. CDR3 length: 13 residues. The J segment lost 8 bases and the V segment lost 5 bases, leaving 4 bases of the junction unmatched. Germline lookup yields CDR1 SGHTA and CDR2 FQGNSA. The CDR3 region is CASSELAGDEQFF. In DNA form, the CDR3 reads TGTGCCAGCAGCGAATTAGCGGGAGATGAGCAGTTCTTC. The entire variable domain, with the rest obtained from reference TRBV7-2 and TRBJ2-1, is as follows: GAGVSQSPSNKVTEKGKDVELRCDPISGHTALYWYRQSLGQGLEFLIYFQGNSAPDKSGLPSDRFSAERTGGSVSTLTIQRTQQEDSAVYLCASSELAGDEQFFGPGTRLTVL.

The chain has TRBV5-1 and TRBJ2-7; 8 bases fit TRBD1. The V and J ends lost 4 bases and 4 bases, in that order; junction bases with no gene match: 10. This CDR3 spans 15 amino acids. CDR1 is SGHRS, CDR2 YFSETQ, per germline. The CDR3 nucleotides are TGCGCCAGCAGCCCACTGACAGGGGAACAATACGAGCAGTACTTC. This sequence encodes CASSPLTGEQYEQYF.

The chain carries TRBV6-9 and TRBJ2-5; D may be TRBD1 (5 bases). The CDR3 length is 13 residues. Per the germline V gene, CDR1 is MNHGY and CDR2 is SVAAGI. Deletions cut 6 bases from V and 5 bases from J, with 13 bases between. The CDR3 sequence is CASRNPSGETQYF. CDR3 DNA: TGTGCCAGCAGAAACCCCTCAGGGGAGACCCAGTACTTC.

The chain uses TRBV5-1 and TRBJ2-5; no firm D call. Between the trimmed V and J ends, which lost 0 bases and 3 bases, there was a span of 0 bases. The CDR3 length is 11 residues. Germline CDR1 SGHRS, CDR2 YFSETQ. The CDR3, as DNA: TGCGCCAGCAGCTTGGAAGAGACCCAGTACTTC. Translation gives CASSLEETQYF.

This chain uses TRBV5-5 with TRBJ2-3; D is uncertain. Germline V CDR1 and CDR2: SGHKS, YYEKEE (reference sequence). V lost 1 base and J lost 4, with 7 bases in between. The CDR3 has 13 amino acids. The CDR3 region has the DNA TGTGCCAGCAGCTTGTTCCTGTCAGATACGCAGTATTTT. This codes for CASSLFLSDTQYF.

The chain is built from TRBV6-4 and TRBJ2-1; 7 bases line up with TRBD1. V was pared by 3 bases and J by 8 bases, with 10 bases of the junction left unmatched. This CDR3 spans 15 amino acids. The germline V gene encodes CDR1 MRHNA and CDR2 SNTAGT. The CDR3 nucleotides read TGTGCCAGCAGTGAGGCGTCAGGGGGTGTGCATGAGCAGTTCTTC. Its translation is CASSEASGGVHEQFF.

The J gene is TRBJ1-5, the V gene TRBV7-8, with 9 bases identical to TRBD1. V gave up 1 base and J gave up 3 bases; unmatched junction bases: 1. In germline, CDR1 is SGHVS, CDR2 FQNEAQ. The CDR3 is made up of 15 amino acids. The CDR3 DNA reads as TGTGCCAGCAGCTTAGGGACAGGGGCCAATCAGCCCCAGCATTTT. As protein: CASSLGTGANQPQHF.

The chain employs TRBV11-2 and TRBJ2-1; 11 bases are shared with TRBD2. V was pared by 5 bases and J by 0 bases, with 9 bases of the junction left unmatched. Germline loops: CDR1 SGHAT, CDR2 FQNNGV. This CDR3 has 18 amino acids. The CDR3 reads CASSPGTSGKSSYNEQFF. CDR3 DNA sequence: TGTGCCAGCAGCCCCGGGACTAGCGGTAAGAGCTCCTACAATGAGCAGTTCTTC. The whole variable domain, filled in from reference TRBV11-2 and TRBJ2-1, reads EAGVAQSPRYKIIEKRQSVAFWCNPISGHATLYWYQQILGQGPKLLIQFQNNGVVDDSQLPKDRFSAERLKGVDSTLKIQPAKLEDSAVYLCASSPGTSGKSSYNEQFFGPGTRLTVL.

CDR3 DNA sequence: TGTGCCAGCAGCTTGGCCGTCGGGAGGGCCAATGAGCAGTTCTTC. This sequence encodes CASSLAVGRANEQFF. This chain links TRBV5-6 with TRBJ2-1; 8 nucleotides line up with TRBD2. Trimming removed 0 bases from V and 6 bases from J; junction bases left unmatched: 5. Germline V gene data show CDR1 as SGHDT and CDR2 as YYEEEE. The CDR3 is made up of 15 amino acids. Full variable domain (outside the CDR3, taken from reference TRBV5-6 and TRBJ2-1): DAGVTQSPTHLIKTRGQQVTLRCSPKSGHDTVSWYQQALGQGPQFIFQYYEEEERQRGNFPDRFSGHQFPNYSSELNVNALLLGDSALYLCASSLAVGRANEQFFGPGTRLTVL.

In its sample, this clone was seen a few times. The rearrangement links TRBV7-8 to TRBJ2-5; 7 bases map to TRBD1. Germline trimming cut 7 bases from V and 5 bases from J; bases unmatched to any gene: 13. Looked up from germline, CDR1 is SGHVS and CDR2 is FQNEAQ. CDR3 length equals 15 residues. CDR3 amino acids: CASTPPLTGFETQYF. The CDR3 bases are TGTGCCAGCACTCCGCCCCTGACAGGGTTCGAGACCCAGTACTTC.